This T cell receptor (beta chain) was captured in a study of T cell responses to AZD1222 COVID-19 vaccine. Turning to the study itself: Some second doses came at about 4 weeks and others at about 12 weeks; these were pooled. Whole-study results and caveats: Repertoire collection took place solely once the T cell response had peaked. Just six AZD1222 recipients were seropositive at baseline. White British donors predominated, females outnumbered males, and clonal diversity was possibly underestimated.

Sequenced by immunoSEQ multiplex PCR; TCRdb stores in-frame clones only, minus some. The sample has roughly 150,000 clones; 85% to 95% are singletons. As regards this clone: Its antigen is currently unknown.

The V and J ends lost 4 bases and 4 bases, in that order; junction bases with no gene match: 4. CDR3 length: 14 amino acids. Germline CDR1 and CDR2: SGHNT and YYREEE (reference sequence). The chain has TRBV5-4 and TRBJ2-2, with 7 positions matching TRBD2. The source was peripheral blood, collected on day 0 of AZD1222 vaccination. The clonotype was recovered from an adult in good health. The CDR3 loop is CASSAGVSTGELFF. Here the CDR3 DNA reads TGTGCCAGCAGCGCGGGGGTCAGCACCGGGGAGCTGTTTTTT.